These 6 T cell receptor beta chains were sequenced from one sample in a study of vaccination and CD4 T cells after COVID-19. One entry per CDR3 protein results from TCRdb running MiXCR on the PCR reads. The sample contains 20,000 to 25,000 distinct CDR3 sequences, about 50% of which appear only once. The sample in question was CD4+ T cells from blood, obtained before SARS-CoV-2 vaccination. Receptor source: a human donor who had recovered from COVID-19.

This clonotype was seen a handful of times. The CDR3 sequence: CASSRTGLAGGPSHEQYF. The DNA of the CDR3 is TGTGCCAGTAGTCGAACGGGACTAGCGGGAGGGCCGAGCCACGAGCAGTACTTC. The chain couples TRBV19 to TRBJ2-7; 16 bases match TRBD2. The CDR3 runs to 18 residues. Germline CDR1 LNHDA, CDR2 SQIVND (reference sequence). With 5 bases clipped from V and 5 bases from J, the junction kept 12 bases outside the gene matches.

This chain uses TRBV12-3 or TRBV12-4 with TRBJ1-5; 8 bases agree with TRBD1. There are 14 residues in the CDR3. Germline trimming cut 1 base from V and 5 bases from J; bases unmatched to any gene: 1. The CDR3 protein is CASSLGQGYQPQHF. In DNA, the CDR3 is TGTGCCAGCAGTTTAGGACAGGGGTATCAGCCCCAGCATTTT.

The chain carries TRBV28 and TRBJ1-1; TRBD1 might be the D (5 bases). The germline gives CDR1 MDHEN, CDR2 SYDVKM. Trimming pared 3 bases from V and 0 bases from J, leaving 14 bases between. The CDR3 has 16 amino acids. The CDR3 sequence: CASSLFQGGLNTEAFF. CDR3 coding DNA: TGTGCCAGCAGTTTGTTCCAGGGAGGTTTGAACACTGAAGCTTTCTTT.

This clonotype was observed a handful of times. The chain combines TRBV24-1 with TRBJ1-1, with 8 bases fitting TRBD1. CDR3 length: 13 residues. V was clipped by 5 bases and J by 6 bases; unmatched bases: 4. From germline, CDR1 is KGHDR and CDR2 SFDVKD. The CDR3 reads CATSARGRPEAFF. In nucleotides, the CDR3 is TGTGCCACCAGTGCCAGGGGGCGGCCTGAAGCTTTCTTT.

CDR3 sequence reads: CASSFPDPADTQYF. The CDR3 coding sequence is TGTGCCAGCAGCTTCCCAGATCCGGCAGATACGCAGTATTTT. V usage is TRBV7-6 and J usage is TRBJ2-3; the D is unclear. CDR3 length: 14 residues. CDR1 is SGHVS and CDR2 is FNYEAQ in the germline V gene. Trimming took off 3 bases at V and 4 bases at J, with 11 bases between the two ends.

In DNA, the CDR3 is TGCGCCAGCAGTGACCTGACAGGGCACAATTCACCCCTCCACTTT. This codes for CASSDLTGHNSPLHF. J is TRBJ1-6 and V is TRBV10-2; 7 bases are shared with TRBD1. Trimming cost V 3 bases and J 7 bases; bases outside gene matches: 6. Germline values: CDR1 WSHSY, CDR2 SAAADI. This CDR3 is 15 amino acids long.